This TCR beta chain was recorded in a study of blood T cell repertoires in COVID-19. Study in general: The United States, Italy and Spain supplied acute and convalescent COVID-19 samples. T cells, B-cell-depleted T cells, or PBMCs supplied cDNA or gDNA.

In germline, CDR1 is KGHSH, CDR2 LQKENI. V was shortened by 2 bases and J by 0 bases, with 6 bases between the two germline ends. This CDR3 is 14 amino acids long. Authors' processing steps: Reference gene primer amplification gave nucleated cell count estimates. Clones were sequenced by immunoSEQ multiplex PCR, and TCRdb holds only the in-frame ones, with some missing. D and trimming come from the DNA, and the V and J calls and clone size come from that table. The sample gives about 130,000 clones, around three quarters of which show up once; 11% is in the top ten. Sequenced: peripheral blood. This TCR was sampled from a human donor in a cohort sampled during active COVID-19. This chain connects TRBV18 to TRBJ2-3, with D unresolved. The CDR3 DNA follows: TGTGCCAGCTCACCAGGGCAAAGCACAGATACGCAGTATTTT. Residues: CASSPGQSTDTQYF.